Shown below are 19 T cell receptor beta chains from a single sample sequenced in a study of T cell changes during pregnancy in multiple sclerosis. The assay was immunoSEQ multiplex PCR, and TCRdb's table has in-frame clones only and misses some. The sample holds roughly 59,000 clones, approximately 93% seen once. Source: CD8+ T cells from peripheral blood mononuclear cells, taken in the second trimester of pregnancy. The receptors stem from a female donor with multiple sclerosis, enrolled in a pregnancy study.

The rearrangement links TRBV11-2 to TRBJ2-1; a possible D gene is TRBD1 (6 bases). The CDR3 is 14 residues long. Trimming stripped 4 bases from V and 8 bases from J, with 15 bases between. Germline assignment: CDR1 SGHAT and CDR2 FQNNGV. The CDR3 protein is CASSSLFTGYEQFF. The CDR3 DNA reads TGTGCCAGCAGCTCCCTGTTCACAGGGTATGAGCAGTTCTTC.

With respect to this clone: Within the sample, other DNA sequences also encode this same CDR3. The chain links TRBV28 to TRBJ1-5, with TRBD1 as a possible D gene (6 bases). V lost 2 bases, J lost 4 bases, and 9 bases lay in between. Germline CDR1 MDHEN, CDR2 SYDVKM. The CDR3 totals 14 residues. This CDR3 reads CASSLGQGNQPQHF. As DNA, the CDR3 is TGTGCCAGCAGTTTAGGGCAGGGGAATCAGCCCCAGCATTTT.

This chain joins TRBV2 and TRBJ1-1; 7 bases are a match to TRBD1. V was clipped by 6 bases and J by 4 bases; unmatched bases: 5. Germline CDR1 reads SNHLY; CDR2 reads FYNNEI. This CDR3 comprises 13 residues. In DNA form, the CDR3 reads TGTGCCAGCAGCGAGACAGGGCTCACTGAAGCTTTCTTT. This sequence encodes CASSETGLTEAFF.

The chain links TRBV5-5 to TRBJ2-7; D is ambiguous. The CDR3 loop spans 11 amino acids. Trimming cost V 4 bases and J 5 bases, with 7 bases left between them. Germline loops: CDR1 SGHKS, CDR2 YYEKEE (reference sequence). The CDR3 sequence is CASSLLDEQYF. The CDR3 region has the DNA TGTGCCAGCAGCCTCCTCGACGAGCAGTACTTC.

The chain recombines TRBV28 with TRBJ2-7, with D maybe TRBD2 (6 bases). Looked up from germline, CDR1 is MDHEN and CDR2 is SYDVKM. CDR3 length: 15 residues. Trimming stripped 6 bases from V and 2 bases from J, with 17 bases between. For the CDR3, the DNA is TGTGCCAGCAGCCTCACGGGGGATAATGCCTACGAGCAGTACTTC. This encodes CASSLTGDNAYEQYF.

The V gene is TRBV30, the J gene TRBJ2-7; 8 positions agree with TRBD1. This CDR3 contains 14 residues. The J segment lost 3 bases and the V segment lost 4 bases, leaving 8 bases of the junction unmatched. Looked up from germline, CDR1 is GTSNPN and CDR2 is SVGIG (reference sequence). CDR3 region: CAWTARTGLYEQYF. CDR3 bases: TGTGCCTGGACGGCCCGGACAGGGCTCTACGAGCAGTACTTC.

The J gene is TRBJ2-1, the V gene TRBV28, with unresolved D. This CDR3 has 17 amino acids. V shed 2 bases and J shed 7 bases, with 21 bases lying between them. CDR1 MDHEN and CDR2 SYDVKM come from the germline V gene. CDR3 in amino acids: CASSLPVSRESWNEQFF. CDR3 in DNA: TGTGCCAGCAGTTTACCCGTGTCTCGTGAGAGCTGGAATGAGCAGTTCTTC.

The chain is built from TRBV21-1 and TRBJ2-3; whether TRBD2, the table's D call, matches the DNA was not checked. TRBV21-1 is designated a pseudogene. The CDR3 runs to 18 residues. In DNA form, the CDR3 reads TGTGCCAGCAGCAAAGCGCACGGTAGCGGGACCAGCACAGATACGCAGTATTTT. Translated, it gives CASSKAHGSGTSTDTQYF.

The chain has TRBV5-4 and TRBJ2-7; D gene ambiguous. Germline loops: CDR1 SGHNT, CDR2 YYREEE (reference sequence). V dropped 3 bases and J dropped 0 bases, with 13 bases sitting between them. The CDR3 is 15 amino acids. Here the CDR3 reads CASSSPEVTSYEQYF. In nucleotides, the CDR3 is TGTGCCAGCAGCTCACCTGAGGTCACCTCCTACGAGCAGTACTTC.

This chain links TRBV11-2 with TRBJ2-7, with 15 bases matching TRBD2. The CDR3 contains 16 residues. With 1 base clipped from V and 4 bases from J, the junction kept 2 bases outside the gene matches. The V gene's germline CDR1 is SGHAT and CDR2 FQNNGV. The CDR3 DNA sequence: TGTGCCAGCAGCTTAGGGGGACTAGCGGGAGGTTACGAGCAGTACTTC. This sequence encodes CASSLGGLAGGYEQYF.

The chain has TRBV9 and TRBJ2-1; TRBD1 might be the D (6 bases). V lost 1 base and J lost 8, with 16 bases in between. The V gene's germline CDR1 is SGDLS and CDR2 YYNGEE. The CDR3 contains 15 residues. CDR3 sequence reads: CASSVSDSVLDEQFF. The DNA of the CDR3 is TGTGCCAGCAGCGTATCGGACAGTGTCCTAGATGAGCAGTTCTTC.

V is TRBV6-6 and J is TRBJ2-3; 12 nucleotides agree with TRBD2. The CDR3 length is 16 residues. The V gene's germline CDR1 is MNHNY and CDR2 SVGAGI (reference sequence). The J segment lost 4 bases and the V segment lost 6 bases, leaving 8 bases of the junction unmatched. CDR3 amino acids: CASRHLAGGPSDTQYF. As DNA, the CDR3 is TGTGCCAGCAGACACCTAGCGGGAGGGCCGTCAGATACGCAGTATTTT.

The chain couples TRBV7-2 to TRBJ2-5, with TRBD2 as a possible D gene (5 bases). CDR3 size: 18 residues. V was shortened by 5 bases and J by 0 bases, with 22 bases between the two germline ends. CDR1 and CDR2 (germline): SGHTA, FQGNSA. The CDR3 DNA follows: TGTGCCAGCAGCCAGAGGGTCGGGATGGGGATGTACCAAGAGACCCAGTACTTC. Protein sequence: CASSQRVGMGMYQETQYF.

The CDR3 bases are TGTGCCAGCAGTTACTCACGAGTAGTGGTTTACAATGAGCAGTTCTTC. Protein: CASSYSRVVVYNEQFF. The chain carries TRBV6-5 and TRBJ2-1; no firm D call. The CDR3 has 16 amino acids. V lost 0 bases and J lost 4, with 13 bases in between. CDR1 and CDR2 (germline): MNHEY, SVGAGI.

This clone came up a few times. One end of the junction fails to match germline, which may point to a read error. CDR3 amino acids: CGTGETYEQYF. As DNA, the CDR3 is TGCGGGACGGGGGAAACCTACGAGCAGTACTTC. This chain links TRBV6-1 with TRBJ2-7, with a tentative D call TRBD2 (6 bases). The germline V gene encodes CDR1 MNHNS and CDR2 SASEGT. This CDR3 region has 11 residues.

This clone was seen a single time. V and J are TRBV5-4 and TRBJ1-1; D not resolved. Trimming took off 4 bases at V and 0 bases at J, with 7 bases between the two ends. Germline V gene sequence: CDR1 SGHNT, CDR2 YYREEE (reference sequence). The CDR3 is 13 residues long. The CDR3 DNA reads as TGTGCCAGCAGCGTTTTAATGAACACTGAAGCTTTCTTT. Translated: CASSVLMNTEAFF.

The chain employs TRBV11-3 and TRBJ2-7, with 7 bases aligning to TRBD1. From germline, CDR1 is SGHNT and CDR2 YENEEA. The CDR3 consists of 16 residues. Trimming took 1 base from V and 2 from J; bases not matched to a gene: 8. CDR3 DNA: TGTGCCAGCAGCTTAGCCGACAGGGTTGAACCCTACGAGCAGTACTTC. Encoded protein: CASSLADRVEPYEQYF.

The CDR3 loop is CATSRDGGNQPQHF. CDR3 bases: TGTGCCACCAGCAGAGATGGGGGGAATCAGCCCCAGCATTTT. This rearrangement joins TRBV15 to TRBJ1-5; possibly TRBD1 for D (5 bases). Germline lookup yields CDR1 LNHNV and CDR2 YYDKDF (reference sequence). V lost 0 bases and J 4 bases, leaving 7 bases between the germline ends. The CDR3 has 14 amino acids.

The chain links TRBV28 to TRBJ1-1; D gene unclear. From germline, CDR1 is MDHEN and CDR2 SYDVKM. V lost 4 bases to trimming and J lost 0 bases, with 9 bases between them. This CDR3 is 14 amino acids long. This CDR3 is CASSWVRLNTEAFF. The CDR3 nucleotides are TGTGCCAGCAGTTGGGTCAGGCTGAACACTGAAGCTTTCTTT.